The 8 T cell receptor beta chains listed next were all sequenced from one sample in a study of blood T cell repertoires in COVID-19. Method: immunoSEQ multiplex PCR; TCRdb's copy keeps in-frame clones and lacks some. The table records a few hundred thousand clones, around nine tenths of them present only once. Material for sequencing was PBMCs or T cells enriched from blood (not recorded which). These TCRs come from a man aged 40-55 years who had recovered from COVID-19.

With respect to this clone: The sample holds other DNA sequences that translate to the same CDR3. The V call is TRBV27, the J call TRBJ2-7, with D unclear. V was trimmed by 2 bases and J by 0 bases, leaving 5 bases between them. Germline values: CDR1 MNHEY, CDR2 SMNVEV (reference sequence). The CDR3 runs 13 residues. The CDR3 nucleotides read TGTGCCAGCAGTTTAGGGCGCTCCTACGAGCAGTACTTC. The encoded protein is CASSLGRSYEQYF.

The chain recombines TRBV29-1 with TRBJ2-7; possibly TRBD1 for D (7 bases). The germline CDR1 and CDR2 sequences are SQVTM and ANQGSEA. This CDR3 spans 14 amino acids. Trimming removed 3 bases at V and 6 bases at J, with 18 bases between. The DNA for the CDR3 is TGCAGCGTTGATTGGGTCGGGACAGCGGGCGAGCAGTACTTC. Encoded protein: CSVDWVGTAGEQYF.

This chain uses TRBV15 with TRBJ1-2, with TRBD1 matching over 8 bases. Losses at the gene ends were 0 bases for V and 8 bases for J; bases not matched to a gene: 5. The CDR3 length is 14 residues. Germline V CDR1 and CDR2: LNHNV, YYDKDF (reference sequence). The CDR3 DNA sequence: TGTGCCACCAGCAGAGATTCCGACAGGGGCGGCTACACCTTC. Encoded protein: CATSRDSDRGGYTF.

This chain connects TRBV11-2 to TRBJ1-5; the D gene is possibly TRBD1 (6 bases). This CDR3 has 15 amino acids. CDR1 and CDR2 (germline): SGHAT, FQNNGV. The germline V and J ends were trimmed by 4 bases and 0 bases, with 10 bases remaining between them. CDR3 protein: CASSSQGYSNQPQHF. The DNA for the CDR3 is TGTGCCAGCAGCTCTCAGGGGTATAGCAATCAGCCCCAGCATTTT.

This clone was counted a few times. This sequence joins TRBV12-3 or TRBV12-4 and TRBJ2-2; TRBD2 is a possible D gene (5 bases). This CDR3 region has 13 residues. The V end lost 8 bases, the J end lost 4 bases, and 11 bases lay between the germline ends. The CDR3 here is CASRGGGTGELFF. CDR3 bases: TGTGCCAGCCGGGGTGGCGGCACCGGGGAGCTGTTTTTT.

V gene TRBV27 combines with J gene TRBJ2-7, with TRBD2 identical over 9 bases. This CDR3 is 15 amino acids long. Per germline, CDR1 MNHEY and CDR2 SMNVEV (reference sequence). J gave up 7 bases and V 3 bases, and 10 bases lay outside the gene matches. The CDR3 nucleotides read TGTGCCAGCAGTTTGTCGTTTGGGGCGGGGGGGGAGCAGTACTTC. As protein: CASSLSFGAGGEQYF.

V and J are TRBV7-2 and TRBJ1-6; no firm D call. V dropped 3 bases and J dropped 7 bases, with 4 bases sitting between them. The V gene's germline CDR1 is SGHTA and CDR2 FQGNSA. The CDR3 has 12 amino acids. CDR3 sequence reads: CASSFVNSPLHF. CDR3 coding DNA: TGTGCCAGCAGCTTCGTAAATTCACCCCTCCACTTT.

The chain combines TRBV28 with TRBJ1-2; tentatively, D is TRBD1 (5 bases). The germline V gene encodes CDR1 MDHEN and CDR2 SYDVKM. The CDR3 consists of 16 residues. With 10 bases removed from V and 4 bases from J, the gap between germline ends came to 25 bases. This CDR3 is CATQAVDLGGGYGYTF. CDR3 nucleotide sequence: TGTGCCACCCAAGCGGTAGATTTGGGGGGGGGCTATGGCTACACCTTC.